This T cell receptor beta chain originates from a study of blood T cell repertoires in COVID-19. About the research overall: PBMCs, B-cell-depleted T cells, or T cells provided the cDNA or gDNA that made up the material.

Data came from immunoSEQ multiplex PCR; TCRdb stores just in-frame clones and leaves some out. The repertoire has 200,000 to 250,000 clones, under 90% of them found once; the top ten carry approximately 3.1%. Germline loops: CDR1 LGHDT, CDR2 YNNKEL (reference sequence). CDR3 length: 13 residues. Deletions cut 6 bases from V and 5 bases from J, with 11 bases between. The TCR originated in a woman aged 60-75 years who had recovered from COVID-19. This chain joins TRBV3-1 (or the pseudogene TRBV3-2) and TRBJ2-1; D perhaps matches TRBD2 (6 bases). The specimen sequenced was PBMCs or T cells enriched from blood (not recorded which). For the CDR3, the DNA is TGTGCCAGCAGACTGGGAGGAGACAATGAGCAGTTCTTC. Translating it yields CASRLGGDNEQFF.